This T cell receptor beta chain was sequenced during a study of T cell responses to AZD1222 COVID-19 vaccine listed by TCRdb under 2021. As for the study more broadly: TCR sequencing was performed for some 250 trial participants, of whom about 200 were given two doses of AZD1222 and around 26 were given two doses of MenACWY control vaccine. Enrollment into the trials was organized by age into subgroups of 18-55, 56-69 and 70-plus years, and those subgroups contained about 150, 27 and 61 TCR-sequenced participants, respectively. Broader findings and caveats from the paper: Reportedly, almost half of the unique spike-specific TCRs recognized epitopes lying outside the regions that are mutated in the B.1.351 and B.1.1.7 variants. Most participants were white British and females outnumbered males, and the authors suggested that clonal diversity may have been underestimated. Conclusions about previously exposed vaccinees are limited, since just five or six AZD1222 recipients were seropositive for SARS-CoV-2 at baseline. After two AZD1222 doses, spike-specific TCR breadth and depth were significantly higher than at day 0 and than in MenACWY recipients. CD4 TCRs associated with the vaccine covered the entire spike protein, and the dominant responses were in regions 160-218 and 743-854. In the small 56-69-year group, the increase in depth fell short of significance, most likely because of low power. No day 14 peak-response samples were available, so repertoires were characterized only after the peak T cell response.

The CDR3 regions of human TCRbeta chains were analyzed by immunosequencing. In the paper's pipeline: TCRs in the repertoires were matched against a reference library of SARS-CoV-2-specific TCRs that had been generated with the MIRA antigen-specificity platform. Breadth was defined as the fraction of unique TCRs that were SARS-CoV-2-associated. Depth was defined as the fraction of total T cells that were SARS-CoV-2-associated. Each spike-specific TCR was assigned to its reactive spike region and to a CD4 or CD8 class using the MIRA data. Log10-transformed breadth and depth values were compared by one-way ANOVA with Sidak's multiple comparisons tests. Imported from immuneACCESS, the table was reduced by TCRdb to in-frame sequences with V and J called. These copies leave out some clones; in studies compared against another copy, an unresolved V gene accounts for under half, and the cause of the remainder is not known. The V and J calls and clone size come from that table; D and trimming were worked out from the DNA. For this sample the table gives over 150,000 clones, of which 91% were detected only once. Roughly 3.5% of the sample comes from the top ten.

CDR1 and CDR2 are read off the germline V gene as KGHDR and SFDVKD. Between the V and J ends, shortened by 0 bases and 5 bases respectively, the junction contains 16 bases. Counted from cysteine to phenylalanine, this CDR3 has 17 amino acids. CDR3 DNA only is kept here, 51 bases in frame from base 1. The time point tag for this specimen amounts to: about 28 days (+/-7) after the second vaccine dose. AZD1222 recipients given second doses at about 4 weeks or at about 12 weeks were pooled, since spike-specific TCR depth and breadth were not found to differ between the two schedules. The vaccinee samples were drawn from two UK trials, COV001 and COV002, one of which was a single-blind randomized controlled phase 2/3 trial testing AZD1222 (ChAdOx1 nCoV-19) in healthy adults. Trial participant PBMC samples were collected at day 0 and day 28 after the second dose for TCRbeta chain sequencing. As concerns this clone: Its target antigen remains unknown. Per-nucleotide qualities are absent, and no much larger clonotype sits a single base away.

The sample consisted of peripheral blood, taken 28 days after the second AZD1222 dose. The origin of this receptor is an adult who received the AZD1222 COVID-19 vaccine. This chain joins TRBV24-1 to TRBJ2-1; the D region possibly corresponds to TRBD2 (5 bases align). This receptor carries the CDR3 CATSDLGRGSFHNEQFF. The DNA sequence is TGTGCCACCAGTGATTTGGGACGAGGGAGTTTCCACAATGAGCAGTTCTTC.